This is a list of T cell receptor beta chains from one sample in a study of beta chain features in type 1 diabetes. Profiling relied on immunoSEQ multiplex PCR, and the TCRdb table lists in-frame clones only, not all of them. The sample carries 600,000 to 700,000 clones, 13% recorded once. Sequencing used naive CD4+ T cells from blood. Source of these receptors: a man aged 18 to 29 with type 1 diabetes. Both conserved end residues are part of each CDR3. The D gene is left open where the match is weak. Size values are once, few and many counts, or a class for expanded clones, and some rows have none.

>TRBV6-4|-|-|TRBJ2-2
TGTGCCAGCAGTTGGACTCCAGGGACCACCGGGGAGCTGTTTTTT
CASSWTPGTTGELFF
>TRBV6-5|TRBD1|few|TRBJ1-2
TGTGCCAGCAGGGAGGGACAGGGATCAGGCGGCTACACCTTC
CASREGQGSGGYTF
>TRBV6-1|-|-|TRBJ2-7
TGTGCCAGCAGTGATCTCGGGGGGCAGAGCTCCTACGAGCAGTACTTC
CASSDLGGQSSYEQYF
>TRBV6-1|-|-|TRBJ2-3
TGTGCCAGCAGTTTGGTCCCGGATACGCAGTATTTT
CASSLVPDTQYF
>TRBV2|-|-|TRBJ1-6
TGTGCCAGAACAGGGAGCTCCTATAATTCACCCCTCCACTTT
CARTGSSYNSPLHF
>TRBV7-8|-|-|TRBJ2-7
TGTGCCAGCAGCTTAGGTGACAGGCCGTATTCCTACGAGCAGTACTTC
CASSLGDRPYSYEQYF
>TRBV2|-|-|TRBJ2-1
TGTGCCAGCAGCGAGTTGAGCTCCTACAATGAGCAGTTCTTC
CASSELSSYNEQFF
>TRBV7-8|-|-|TRBJ1-4
TGTGCCAGCAGTCGGACAGCAGCTAATGAAAAACTGTTTTTT
CASSRTAANEKLFF
>TRBV30|-|-|TRBJ1-1
TGTGCCTGGAACCGCTTACAGACGAACACTGAAGCTTTCTTT
CAWNRLQTNTEAFF
>TRBV19|TRBD1|-|TRBJ1-1
TGTGCCAGTAGTTACGACAGGGACACTGAAGCTTTCTTT
CASSYDRDTEAFF
>TRBV5-1|-|few|TRBJ1-1
TGCGCCAGCAGCTTGACCAGTGGATCCACTGAAGCTTTCTTT
CASSLTSGSTEAFF
>TRBV14|TRBD2|-|TRBJ2-1
TGTGCCAGCAGCCGGGGACTAGCGGGGTACAATGAGCAGTTCTTC
CASSRGLAGYNEQFF
>TRBV5-1|-|few|TRBJ2-3
TGCGCCAGCAGCTTGGATGGGGATACGCAGTATTTT
CASSLDGDTQYF
>TRBV18|-|-|TRBJ1-6
TGTGCCAGCTCACCCACAGAGTGGAAGTGGGGTAATTCACCCCTCCACTTT
CASSPTEWKWGNSPLHF